This TCR beta chain was documented in a study of T cell responses to AZD1222 COVID-19 vaccine. Background on the study: Second-dose groups at about 4 or about 12 weeks were pooled. The study, taken as a whole, reports: After two AZD1222 doses, spike-specific TCR breadth and depth rose versus day 0. Donors in the cohort were predominantly white British and more often female, and clonal diversity was possibly underestimated.

Assay: immunoSEQ multiplex PCR; the TCRdb copy retains only in-frame clones and omits some. This table has some 130,000 clones, 70% to 90% appearing once. The CDR3 covers 15 residues. Germline CDR1 and CDR2: LGHNT and FRNRAP. V was shortened by 5 bases and J by 7 bases, with 15 bases between the two germline ends. A note on this clone: No antigen is known for it.

The chain has TRBV12-5 and TRBJ1-6; no firm D call. The starting material was peripheral blood, obtained on day 0 of AZD1222 vaccination. The source of this sequence is an adult in good health. The CDR3 loop reads CASGPGYTYNSPLHF. CDR3 bases: TGTGCTAGTGGTCCTGGATACACTTACAATTCACCCCTCCACTTT.